This T cell receptor (beta chain) comes out of a study of cytomegalovirus exposure and HLA in healthy donors. Study observations and caveats: Most sequenced TCRs were rare (though some public TCRs occurred in many donors). Some segments of the V type, notably TRBV6-2 and TRBV6-3, were excluded as indistinguishable.

Both 60 Vbeta primers and 13 Jbeta primers went into the PCR. Clones were sequenced by immunoSEQ multiplex PCR, and TCRdb holds only the in-frame ones, with some missing. The data contain about 99,000 clones, around 80% of them singletons. Details on this clone: Antigen specificity is unknown.

V was clipped by 3 bases and J by 6 bases; unmatched bases: 6. There are 17 residues in the CDR3. Germline CDR1 reads SGHTS; CDR2 reads YDEGEE. Sequencing was done on a sample of PBMCs. The V call is TRBV5-8, the J call TRBJ2-1, with 16 nucleotides matching TRBD2. The receptor was isolated from a woman younger than 30 in good health and CMV-seropositive. The CDR3 spells CASSWGLAGGMGNEQFF. In DNA form, the CDR3 reads TGTGCCAGCAGCTGGGGACTAGCGGGAGGGATGGGCAATGAGCAGTTCTTC.